This passage covers 5 T cell receptor beta chains from one sample sequenced in a study of neurological immune-mediated disorders. One entry per CDR3 protein, called by TCRdb with MiXCR from the 5' RACE reads. The repertoire consists of roughly 52,000 distinct CDR3 sequences, with over 4.5% occurring once and the leading ten covering approximately 1.5%. Material for sequencing was CD4+ T cells from blood. The origin of the receptors is a woman between 18 and 30 years old with multiple sclerosis.

The table lists this clonotype with many counts. The CDR3 DNA is TGTGCCAGCAGCTTCTCCCAGGGCCCTACTGAAGCTTTCTTT. Translating it yields CASSFSQGPTEAFF. This rearrangement joins TRBV7-2 to TRBJ1-1; D might be TRBD1 (5 bases). With 3 bases removed from V and 5 bases from J, the gap between germline ends came to 13 bases. Germline CDR1 SGHTA, CDR2 FQGNSA. The CDR3 length is 14 residues. The variable domain in full, with the rest retrieved from reference TRBV7-2 and TRBJ1-1, is GAGVSQSPSNKVTEKGKDVELRCDPISGHTALYWYRQSLGQGLEFLIYFQGNSAPDKSGLPSDRFSAERTGGSVSTLTIQRTQQEDSAVYLCASSFSQGPTEAFFGQGTRLTVV.

This clonotype was detected many times. The V and J genes are TRBV20-1 and TRBJ2-5; the match to TRBD2 covers 12 bases. Unmatched junction bases numbered 12, after V lost 6 bases and J lost 4 bases. Germline assignment: CDR1 DFQATT and CDR2 SNEGSKA (reference sequence). This CDR3 comprises 16 residues. CDR3 sequence: CSAIFETSGGGETQYF. The CDR3 coding sequence is TGCAGTGCCATATTCGAGACTAGCGGGGGAGGAGAGACCCAGTACTTC.

This clonotype was recorded many times. The chain recombines TRBV7-6 with TRBJ1-2; D is perhaps TRBD1 (5 bases). With 8 bases removed from V and 4 bases from J, the gap between germline ends came to 17 bases. Germline-derived CDR1 and CDR2 are SGHVS and FNYEAQ. CDR3 length equals 14 residues. CDR3 DNA sequence: TGTGCCAGCCGACCAGCAGGGCCAGGCTATGGCTACACCTTC. It is translated as CASRPAGPGYGYTF.

This clonotype appeared many times. V and J are TRBV20-1 and TRBJ1-2, with D hard to call. Germline V gene lookup returns CDR1 DFQATT and CDR2 SNEGSKA (reference sequence). The CDR3 has 13 amino acids. The V end lost 3 bases, the J end lost 2 bases, and 10 bases lay between the germline ends. For the CDR3, the DNA is TGCAGTGCTAGGCGGCTTCAGAACTATGGCTACACCTTC. Encoded protein: CSARRLQNYGYTF.

This clonotype was picked up many times. The rearrangement joins TRBV6-5 to TRBJ1-6, with 7 bases identical to TRBD1. This CDR3 region has 14 residues. Germline CDR1 MNHEY, CDR2 SVGAGI. With V trimmed by 6 bases and J by 7 bases, 6 bases remained unmatched. The CDR3 loop is CASSAGTANSPLHF. The CDR3, as DNA: TGTGCCAGCAGCGCCGGGACAGCCAATTCACCCCTCCACTTT.